The text below deals with one T cell receptor (beta chain). Its antigen is as yet unknown. PCR involved 60 Vbeta and 13 Jbeta primers. The assay was immunoSEQ multiplex PCR, and TCRdb's table has in-frame clones only and misses some. The table has 200,000 to 250,000 clones, about 80% seen once. The data originate from a study of cytomegalovirus exposure and HLA in healthy donors. The study's findings and limits: The authors assumed roughly uniform sequencing depth across donors for presence/absence analyses.

Germline CDR1 reads MNHEY; CDR2 reads SVGAGI. CDR3 length: 14 amino acids. V shed 5 bases and J shed 1 base, with 11 bases lying between them. This receptor was identified in a woman aged 55-70 years in good health and CMV-seropositive. V usage is TRBV6-5 and J usage is TRBJ1-1; possible D gene TRBD1, 5 bases. The source material was PBMCs. CDR3 region: CASSLRGENTEAFF. CDR3 nucleotide sequence: TGTGCCAGCAGTCTCCGGGGGGAGAACACTGAAGCTTTCTTT.